This is a list of T cell receptor beta chains from one sample in a study of post-analysis software for immune sequencing data. TCRdb recomputed calls from the PCR reads with MiXCR, one row per CDR3 protein. The sample yields fewer than 600,000 distinct CDR3 sequences, 45% seen once. Sequences were obtained from blood. These receptors originate from a girl aged 5 to 17 with multiple sclerosis. Each CDR3 is given without its conserved first and last residue.

J,V,CDR3
TRBJ1-4,TRBV12-3/TRBV12-4,ASSLARRRSNNEKLF
TRBJ1-6,TRBV6-1,ASSEAYSPLH
TRBJ1-4,TRBV7-2,ASSFRTGTNEKLF
TRBJ2-1,TRBV9,ASSPGLAGLYNEQF
TRBJ2-2,TRBV5-1,ASSLGQGPGELF
TRBJ1-1,TRBV29-1,STSGTGLTEAF
NA,TRBV20-1,SATTLEQY
TRBJ2-7,TRBV3-1,ASRLAGAYEQY
TRBJ1-1,TRBV7-2,ASSLAWLNTEAF
TRBJ2-4,TRBV9,ASSGVPGLVNIQY
TRBJ2-7,TRBV28,ASSFQGDPEY
TRBJ2-7,TRBV4-3,ASSYLTGANYEQY
TRBJ2-7,TRBV6-5,ASRIAEFYEQY
TRBJ2-5,TRBV3-1,ASSHGRGSGETQY
TRBJ2-6,TRBV6-2/TRBV6-3,ASSAFQELRASVLT
TRBJ2-5,TRBV29-1,SVRTGMETQY
TRBJ2-7,TRBV28,ASSAPQIYEQY
TRBJ2-1,TRBV5-1,ASSLDSRGARNEQF
TRBJ2-3,TRBV5-1,ASSSTRKDSFLTDTQY
TRBJ2-1,TRBV20-1,SAARSQYNEQF
TRBJ1-1,TRBV7-9,ASSGQTRVENTEAF
TRBJ2-7,TRBV28,ASSLFLLIDLAGGKPTTYEQY
NA,TRBV15,ATRSAGGAYEQY
NA,TRBV12-3/TRBV12-4,ASRGLSGGLETQY
NA,TRBV7-9,ASSHTTGGYEQY
TRBJ1-2,TRBV28,ASSLGTGSRGNYGYT
TRBJ2-7,TRBV9,ASDTGTGGSYEQY
TRBJ2-1,TRBV6-6,ASSSRTSGSLNNEQF
TRBJ2-1,TRBV12-3/TRBV12-4,ASTLSWVRGDEQF
TRBJ2-3,TRBV12-3/TRBV12-4,ASSLQQGMRTDTQY
TRBJ2-3,TRBV5-1,ASSLAQRSTDTQY